This T cell receptor (beta chain) emerged from a study of spatial heterogeneity in lung cancer. Study-level information: Consistent detection of more beta-chain than alpha-chain sequences was observed. Findings and caveats of the study: Ubiquitous expanded tumor TCRs were seen in blood more at resection than at follow-up.

The CDR3 has 15 amino acids. The germline V gene has CDR1 SGHRS and CDR2 YFSETQ. V dropped 4 bases and J dropped 4; count of bases not matched to a gene: 6. Regarding time point: sample taken at primary tumor resection. Samples were obtained from 65 to 80 donors, all untreated early-stage non-small cell lung cancer patients. Whole RNA came from tumor, nontumor lung or frozen PBMC and was sequenced without being sorted. This clonotype appeared many times. Its antigen is not known. A single record per CDR3 protein comes from TCRdb applying MiXCR to the 5' RACE reads. Of 8,500 to 14,000 distinct CDR3 sequences listed, about 4% are singletons.

This sequence originates from a female donor with early-stage non-small cell lung cancer. Sequences were derived from PBMCs, sampled at surgery. The chain employs TRBV5-1 and TRBJ2-7; 12 nucleotides align to TRBD2. CDR3 protein: CASSGGLAGSYEQYF. In DNA, the CDR3 is TGCGCCAGCAGCGGGGGACTAGCGGGTTCTTACGAGCAGTACTTC.